This TCR beta chain was sequenced during a study of T-cell memory formation after mild COVID-19. Germline V gene lookup returns CDR1 SEHNR and CDR2 FQNEAQ (reference sequence). The CDR3 loop spans 14 amino acids. The V and J ends lost 4 bases and 5 bases, in that order; junction bases with no gene match: 2. Study conclusions and caveats: Day 15 to 85 contracting clones showed balanced CD4/CD8; day 15 to 37 expanders favored CD4+.

This clonotype has more than one count but fewer than ten. Its antigen is not identified. Using its own MiXCR run on the 5' RACE reads, TCRdb lists one record per CDR3 protein. The sample contains tens of thousands of distinct CDR3 sequences, 9% to 15% of which appear only once. This clonotype was sampled from a man aged 18-30 years who had mild COVID-19 (a few samples of this study predate the infection). Cell type and time point are not known. The chain joins TRBV7-9 to TRBJ1-4, with 9 bases matching TRBD1. The sequenced sample consisted of PBMCs or a T cell subset sorted from them (not recorded which). The CDR3 DNA reads as TGTGCCAGCAGCTCGGACAGGGGCAATGAAAAACTGTTTTTT. It yields the protein CASSSDRGNEKLFF.